A selection of T cell receptor beta chains follows, all from one sample in a study of control samples from healthy donors and cancer patients. The protocol was immunoSEQ multiplex PCR, while the TCRdb copy is restricted to in-frame clones and leaves out a portion. The sample carries some 140,000 clones, more than 85% recorded once. Material: blood. The receptors were gathered from a woman aged 30 to 39 in good health. Both conserved end residues are part of each CDR3. The D gene is left open where the match is weak. The size entry is marked missing in some rows and otherwise reads once, few, many or a size class.

abundance	d_gene	v_gene	j_gene	CDR3nt	CDR3aa
-	-	TRBV24-1	TRBJ1-4	TGTGCCACCAGTGATCCCCGCGGGCTTTCGGGCGAAAAACTGTTTTTT	CATSDPRGLSGEKLFF
-	-	TRBV3-1/TRBV3-2	TRBJ1-6	TGTGCCAGCAGCCAAGAGGCGGTTTCACCCCTCCACTTT	CASSQEAVSPLHF
-	-	TRBV19	TRBJ1-5	TGTGCCAGTAGTTCCCGGGCCAACTGGGGCAATCAGCCCCAGCATTTT	CASSSRANWGNQPQHF
-	TRBD2	TRBV10-3	TRBJ2-7	TGTGCCATCAGTGGTTTTTCTAGGACTAGCGGGGACTACGAGCAGTACTTC	CAISGFSRTSGDYEQYF
-	TRBD2	TRBV2	TRBJ2-1	TGTGCCAGCAGTGATCTGCCTAGCGGGAGGAGCGATGAGCAGTTCTTC	CASSDLPSGRSDEQFF
-	-	TRBV6-4	TRBJ1-6	TGTGCCAGCAGTGACAGATTCGGTCGGTCCGGTGCACCCCTCCACTTT	CASSDRFGRSGAPLHF
-	-	TRBV5-1	TRBJ2-5	TGCGCCAGCAGCTTAAATAGCGGTCCCGGGGAGACCCAGTACTTC	CASSLNSGPGETQYF
-	-	TRBV27	TRBJ2-2	TGTGCCAGCAGTTTATGGGCGGGCGAGGAAACCGGGGAGCTGTTTTTT	CASSLWAGEETGELFF
-	-	TRBV6-5	TRBJ2-3	TGTGCCAGCAGTTCGGATGATGGAACAGATACGCAGTATTTT	CASSSDDGTDTQYF
-	TRBD1	TRBV6-5	TRBJ1-3	TGTGCCAGCAATACAGGGGCACGAGGAAACACCATATATTTT	CASNTGARGNTIYF
-	-	TRBV28	TRBJ1-1	TGTGCCAGCAGTTTATCGGGCAGGGGAGAAGCTTTCTTT	CASSLSGRGEAFF
-	-	TRBV5-4	TRBJ2-2	TGTGCCAGCAGCTTGGGACCGGGCCGAAGCACCGGGGAGCTGTTTTTT	CASSLGPGRSTGELFF
-	-	TRBV9	TRBJ2-5	TGTGCCAGCAGCGTGGACGTCCAGGGATCGGAGACCCAGTACTTC	CASSVDVQGSETQYF
-	-	TRBV21-1	TRBJ1-4	TGTGCCAGCAGCTCCCACAGGGGGCATAATGAAAAACTGTTTTTT	CASSSHRGHNEKLFF
-	-	TRBV5-1	TRBJ2-7	TGCGCCAGCAGCTTCGGGTTGGACTTCTTCAACGAGCAGTACTTC	CASSFGLDFFNEQYF
once	-	TRBV10-1	TRBJ1-2	TGCGCCAGCAGCCCCGACAGGCCCTATGGCTACACCTTC	CASSPDRPYGYTF
-	-	TRBV18	TRBJ2-1	TGTGCCAGCTCGGCGGAGTATAACTCCGCTGAGCAGTTCTTC	CASSAEYNSAEQFF
once	-	TRBV2	TRBJ2-1	TGTGCCAGCAGCCCCTTTTTGACTGTGAGCTCCTACAATGAGCAGTTCTTC	CASSPFLTVSSYNEQFF
-	TRBD1	TRBV27	TRBJ2-7	TGTGCCAGCAGTCCCCGGGACAGCTCCTACGAGCAGTACTTC	CASSPRDSSYEQYF
-	-	TRBV13	TRBJ2-7	TGTGCCAGCAGCTTTTTCAGGGTCTCCTACGAGCAGTACTTC	CASSFFRVSYEQYF
-	-	TRBV7-9	TRBJ2-7	TGTGCCAGCAGCTTTCGCAGGGGAGACTACGAGCAGTACTTC	CASSFRRGDYEQYF
-	-	TRBV2	TRBJ2-7	TGTGCCAGCAGTGAAGCAGGGAATTTGGTCACCCACGAGCAGTACTTC	CASSEAGNLVTHEQYF
-	-	TRBV29-1	TRBJ1-2	TGCAGCGTTGAACCCCAGGGTGGCAGCTACACCTTC	CSVEPQGGSYTF
once	TRBD1	TRBV4-1	TRBJ1-5	TGCGCCAGCAGCCAAGGGGACAGTCCCCCCAATCAGCCCCAGCATTTT	CASSQGDSPPNQPQHF
-	TRBD2	TRBV29-1	TRBJ2-1	TGCAGCGTTGAAGGGGAGGGGACTAGCCTAACGCAGTTCTTC	CSVEGEGTSLTQFF
-	-	TRBV6-1	TRBJ1-5	TGTGCCAGCAGTGACAGGGTCAATCAGCCCCAGCATTTT	CASSDRVNQPQHF
-	-	TRBV19	TRBJ2-7	TGTGCCAGTAGTCTGGGACTTTCCGAGGGTCTCTACGAGCAGTACTTC	CASSLGLSEGLYEQYF
-	-	TRBV6-6	TRBJ1-5	TGTGCCAGCAGCCTAGGGCTCCAGGGTGATCAGCCCCAGCATTTT	CASSLGLQGDQPQHF
-	-	TRBV27	TRBJ2-6	TGTGCCAGCAAGACGCCAGGACCGTCTGGGGCCAACGTCCTGACTTTC	CASKTPGPSGANVLTF
-	TRBD1	TRBV30	TRBJ2-1	TGTGCCTGGAGTGGGGGCCAGGGGGCCCACAATGAGCAGTTCTTC	CAWSGGQGAHNEQFF
-	-	TRBV6-5	TRBJ1-1	TGTGCCAGCAGTTATAGGGACAAAACTGAAGCTTTCTTT	CASSYRDKTEAFF
-	-	TRBV18	TRBJ2-2	TGTGCCAGCTCACCGAGTGGGAACACCGGGGAGCTGTTTTTT	CASSPSGNTGELFF
once	-	TRBV19	TRBJ2-7	TGTGCCAGTAGGAATACCGGGACCCCCTACGAGCAGTACTTC	CASRNTGTPYEQYF
-	-	TRBV7-2	TRBJ2-7	TGTGCCAGCAGCTTCGCACCTTCCGCCGGGAGCCCCTACGAGCAGTACTTC	CASSFAPSAGSPYEQYF
-	-	TRBV29-1	TRBJ1-1	TGCAGCGTTGAACCCCCAGGGCAAACTGAAGCTTTCTTT	CSVEPPGQTEAFF
-	-	TRBV5-5	TRBJ1-1	TGTGCCAGCAGCTTGGGACAGGTGAACACTGAAGCTTTCTTT	CASSLGQVNTEAFF
-	-	TRBV5-8	TRBJ2-7	TGTGCCAGCAGCCCACCGGGGGAGCGAGCCCCTTGGGAGCAGTACTTC	CASSPPGERAPWEQYF
-	-	TRBV6-6	TRBJ1-1	TGTGCCAGCAGACCAAGTGGAGGGGGCACTGAAGCTTTCTTT	CASRPSGGGTEAFF
-	TRBD1	TRBV5-6	TRBJ1-2	TGTGCCAGCAGCTTGGTTGAATTCGGGACACAGGGGGCGGATGGCTACACCTTC	CASSLVEFGTQGADGYTF
-	TRBD1	TRBV20-1	TRBJ1-5	TGCAGTGCTAGTCGGACAGGGATGGGTTTGGGTAGCAATCAGCCCCAGCATTTT	CSASRTGMGLGSNQPQHF
-	-	TRBV3-1/TRBV3-2	TRBJ1-6	TGTGCCAGCAGCCCGCCAGGCTCCTATAATTCACCCCTCCACTTT	CASSPPGSYNSPLHF
-	TRBD1	TRBV7-3	TRBJ2-2	TGTGCCAGCAGCTTATGGGTACAGGGGGCTAACACCGGGGAGCTGTTTTTT	CASSLWVQGANTGELFF
-	-	TRBV3-1/TRBV3-2	TRBJ1-1	TGTGCCAGCAGCCAAGCCGGGGGCGGTGGCACTGAAGCTTTCTTT	CASSQAGGGGTEAFF
-	TRBD2	TRBV9	TRBJ2-3	TGTGCCAGCAGCGTAGGGGCGGGAGGCGGGGCAGATACGCAGTATTTT	CASSVGAGGGADTQYF
few	-	TRBV3-1/TRBV3-2	TRBJ1-2	TGTGCCAGCAGCCACCGGGGAGGCTATGGCTACACCTTC	CASSHRGGYGYTF
-	-	TRBV15	TRBJ1-1	TGTGCCACCAGCAGCCCGGGACAAAGGAACACTGAAGCTTTCTTT	CATSSPGQRNTEAFF
many	-	TRBV28	TRBJ1-2	TGTGCCAGCAGTGTCCAGGGGAGTGGGGGCTATGGCTACACCTTC	CASSVQGSGGYGYTF
-	-	TRBV2	TRBJ2-5	TGTGCCAGCAGTGTACTTGAACAAGAGACCCAGTACTTC	CASSVLEQETQYF
-	TRBD2	TRBV4-1	TRBJ2-1	TGCGCCAGCAGCCAAGAGACTAGCGGGAGCTTGATCTTC	CASSQETSGSLIF
-	-	TRBV30	TRBJ1-3	TGTGCCTGGGCCCACTCTGGAAACACCATATATTTT	CAWAHSGNTIYF